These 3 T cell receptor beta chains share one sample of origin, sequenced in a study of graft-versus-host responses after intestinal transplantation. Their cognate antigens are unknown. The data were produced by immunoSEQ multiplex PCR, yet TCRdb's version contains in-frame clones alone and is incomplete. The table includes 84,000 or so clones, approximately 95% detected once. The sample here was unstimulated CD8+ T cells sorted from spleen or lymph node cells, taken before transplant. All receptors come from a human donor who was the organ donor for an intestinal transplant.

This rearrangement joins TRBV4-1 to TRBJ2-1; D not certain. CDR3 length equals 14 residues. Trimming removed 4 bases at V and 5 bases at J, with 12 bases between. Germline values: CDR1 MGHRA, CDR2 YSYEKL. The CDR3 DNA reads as TGCGCCAGCAGCCTAGTCGACGGAGACAATGAGCAGTTCTTC. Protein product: CASSLVDGDNEQFF.

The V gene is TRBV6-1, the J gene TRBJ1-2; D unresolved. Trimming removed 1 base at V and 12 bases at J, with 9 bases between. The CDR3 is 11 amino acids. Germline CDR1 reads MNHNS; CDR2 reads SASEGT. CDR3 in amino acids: CASSEEVGHTF. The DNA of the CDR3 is TGTGCCAGCAGTGAAGAGGTTGGGCACACCTTC.

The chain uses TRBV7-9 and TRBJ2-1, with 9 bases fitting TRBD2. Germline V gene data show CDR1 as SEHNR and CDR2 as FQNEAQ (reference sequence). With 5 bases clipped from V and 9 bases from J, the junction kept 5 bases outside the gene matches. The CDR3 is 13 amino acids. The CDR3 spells CASSPGLAIEQFF. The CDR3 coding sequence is TGTGCCAGCAGCCCGGGACTAGCCATTGAGCAGTTCTTC. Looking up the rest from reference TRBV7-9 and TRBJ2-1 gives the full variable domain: DTGVSQNPRHKITKRGQNVTFRCDPISEHNRLYWYRQTLGQGPEFLTYFQNEAQLEKSRLLSDRFSAERPKGSFSTLEIQRTEQGDSAMYLCASSPGLAIEQFFGPGTRLTVL.